The next 29 T cell receptor beta chains were all read from a single sample in a study of blood T cells in healthy people across ages. A sample-barcoded 5' primer and a J-beta primer mix were used in a second PCR of roughly 6 to 12 cycles. Using its own MiXCR run on the 5' RACE reads, TCRdb lists one record per CDR3 protein. The repertoire holds around 620,000 distinct CDR3 sequences, about 25% seen once, with around 20% in the top ten. The sample was blood. The receptors were sampled from a woman aged 70 to 79 in good health.

Only a few counts were recorded for this clonotype. The chain has TRBV7-2 and TRBJ2-5; TRBD2 agrees at 14 bases. The J call may be mistaken, given a closer DNA end match to TRBJ2-7. The CDR3 loop spans 17 amino acids. Germline loops: CDR1 SGHTA, CDR2 FQGNSA. CDR3 coding DNA: TGTGCCAGCAGCCCGGGACTAGCGGGGGCCCCTTCCTACGAGCAGTACTTC. Translated, it gives CASSPGLAGAPSYEQYF.

The V gene is TRBV9, the J gene TRBJ2-5; 10 nucleotides match TRBD1. CDR1 is SGDLS, CDR2 YYNGEE, per germline. J gave up 2 bases and V 4 bases, and 8 bases lay outside the gene matches. The CDR3 sequence is 16 residues long. The DNA for the CDR3 is TGTGCCAGCAGCACCCGACAGGGGGCAGGTCAAGAGACCCAGTACTTC. It codes for CASSTRQGAGQETQYF. The complete variable domain, with remaining parts taken from reference TRBV9 and TRBJ2-5, reads DSGVTQTPKHLITATGQRVTLRCSPRSGDLSVYWYQQSLDQGLQFLIQYYNGEERAKGNILERFSAQQFPDLHSELNLSSLELGDSALYFCASSTRQGAGQETQYFGPGTRLLVL.

The V gene is TRBV20-1, the J gene TRBJ1-3; TRBD1 aligns across 8 bases. The V gene end was trimmed by 6 bases and the J gene end by 3 bases; junction bases not matched to a gene: 7. Germline lookup yields CDR1 DFQATT and CDR2 SNEGSKA (reference sequence). CDR3 length equals 14 residues. CDR3 in amino acids: CSAIKTGGGNTIYF. CDR3 coding DNA: TGCAGTGCCATTAAAACAGGGGGTGGAAACACCATATATTTT.

This clonotype has at least ten counts. The chain links TRBV9 to TRBJ1-2, with 7 nucleotides matching TRBD1. Germline values: CDR1 SGDLS, CDR2 YYNGEE. The CDR3 loop spans 15 amino acids. V was clipped by 2 bases and J by 0 bases; unmatched bases: 4. DNA of the CDR3: TGTGCCAGCAGCGTCCGGACAGGCTCTAACTATGGCTACACCTTC. Its translation is CASSVRTGSNYGYTF.

This clonotype has only one observation. The gene calls are TRBV6-1 and TRBJ2-3; D remains unclear. This CDR3 has 15 residues. V was pared by 1 base and J by 0 bases, with 8 bases between. CDR1 is MNHNS and CDR2 is SASEGT in the germline V gene. The CDR3 DNA reads as TGTGCCAGCAGTGAAGTTCCCGTTAGCACAGATACGCAGTATTTT. Encoded protein: CASSEVPVSTDTQYF.

The V gene is TRBV24-1, the J gene TRBJ1-6, with a tentative D call TRBD1 (6 bases). V lost 3 bases and J lost 6, with 17 bases in between. Germline values: CDR1 KGHDR, CDR2 SFDVKD. There are 17 residues in the CDR3. This chain's CDR3 is CATSDRRDRTLNSPLHF. CDR3 nucleotide sequence: TGTGCCACCAGTGATCGGAGAGACAGGACCCTTAATTCACCCCTCCACTTT.

This chain links TRBV9 with TRBJ2-1, with D perhaps being TRBD1 or TRBD2 (6 bases each). The V gene's germline CDR1 is SGDLS and CDR2 YYNGEE. V was trimmed by 1 base and J by 6 bases, leaving 11 bases between them. This CDR3 has 14 residues. The CDR3 protein is CASSVRGETNEQFF. CDR3 sequence (DNA): TGTGCCAGCAGCGTAAGGGGGGAAACCAATGAGCAGTTCTTC.

This clonotype was recorded a few times. This chain joins TRBV11-3 and TRBJ2-5; D remains unclear. The last part of the DNA fits TRBJ2-1 better; the J call may be wrong. Per germline, CDR1 SGHNT and CDR2 YENEEA. The CDR3 totals 12 residues. The CDR3: CASRRQGNEQFF. The DNA of the CDR3 is TGTGCCAGCAGGCGACAAGGAAATGAGCAGTTCTTC.

The chain carries TRBV6-5 and TRBJ2-1; 10 bases match TRBD2. The CDR3 spans 15 residues. Germline CDR1 reads MNHEY; CDR2 reads SVGAGI. V was pared by 5 bases and J by 6 bases, with 7 bases of the junction left unmatched. The CDR3 sequence: CASSRLAGLPNEQFF. DNA of the CDR3: TGTGCCAGCAGTAGACTAGCGGGTTTACCCAATGAGCAGTTCTTC.

The CDR3 region has the DNA TGTGCCAGCAGTACCATAGCGGGGGGCGATAACAATGAGCAGTTCTTC. This encodes CASSTIAGGDNNEQFF. J is TRBJ2-1 and V is TRBV12-3 or TRBV12-4; 10 nucleotides agree with TRBD2. This CDR3 has 16 residues. J was trimmed by 5 bases and V by 5 bases; bases with no gene match: 9.

In its sample, this clonotype was seen a few times. The chain employs TRBV10-3 and TRBJ1-2, with 8 bases lining up with TRBD1. The germline gives CDR1 ENHRY, CDR2 SYGVKD. The CDR3 covers 15 residues. V shed 2 bases and J 4 bases; nucleotides not matched to a gene: 6. CDR3 amino acids: CAISERTGLGYGYTF. In DNA form, the CDR3 reads TGTGCCATCAGTGAGCGGACAGGGCTTGGCTATGGCTACACCTTC.

This clonotype was observed a handful of times. The V call is TRBV19, the J call TRBJ2-2; D unclear. This CDR3 spans 14 amino acids. The V and J ends lost 7 bases and 0 bases respectively, with 9 bases between them. Germline V gene lookup returns CDR1 LNHDA and CDR2 SQIVND (reference sequence). The CDR3 bases are TGTGCCAGTAATCGGCTGGCGAACACCGGGGAGCTGTTTTTT. Its protein is CASNRLANTGELFF. The whole variable domain, filled in from reference TRBV19 and TRBJ2-2, reads DGGITQSPKYLFRKEGQNVTLSCEQNLNHDAMYWYRQDPGQGLRLIYYSQIVNDFQKGDIAEGYSVSREKKESFPLTVTSAQKNPTAFYLCASNRLANTGELFFGEGSRLTVL.

The chain joins TRBV20-1 to TRBJ2-5; 7 bases are shared with TRBD1. V lost 5 bases, J lost 6 bases, and 12 bases stayed unmatched. The germline CDR1 and CDR2 sequences are DFQATT and SNEGSKA (reference sequence). This CDR3 spans 14 amino acids. This CDR3 is CSAFGTVREKTQYF. In nucleotides, the CDR3 is TGCAGTGCTTTTGGGACAGTAAGAGAGAAGACCCAGTACTTC.

This chain uses TRBV20-1 with TRBJ2-1; the match to TRBD1 covers 8 bases. V lost 6 bases and J lost 4; bases outside the gene matches: 8. CDR1 is DFQATT and CDR2 is SNEGSKA in the germline V gene (reference sequence). The CDR3 loop spans 14 amino acids. The CDR3 DNA follows: TGCAGTGCCCTCCGGACAGGGACTTACAATGAGCAGTTCTTC. It specifies CSALRTGTYNEQFF.

V and J are TRBV6-5 and TRBJ1-6; TRBD1 matches at 10 bases. Germline CDR1 MNHEY, CDR2 SVGAGI. This CDR3 has 16 residues. The junction had 8 bases not matched to a gene; V was cut back by 6 bases and J by 6 bases. The CDR3 reads CASRRQGASFNSPLHF. CDR3 DNA sequence: TGTGCCAGCAGAAGACAGGGGGCGTCGTTTAATTCACCCCTCCACTTT.

This clonotype was recorded a few times. The chain uses TRBV20-1 and TRBJ2-5; TRBD2 agrees at 7 bases. This CDR3 is 16 amino acids long. V was clipped by 3 bases and J by 4 bases; unmatched bases: 14. Germline V lookup: CDR1 DFQATT, CDR2 SNEGSKA (reference sequence). CDR3 residues: CSASHGGITTRETQYF. The CDR3 DNA is TGCAGTGCTAGTCACGGGGGGATTACAACGAGAGAGACCCAGTACTTC.

The chain joins TRBV9 to TRBJ2-7; 9 bases match TRBD1. J lost 3 bases, V lost 0 bases, and 1 base had no gene match. CDR1 is SGDLS and CDR2 is YYNGEE in the germline V gene. This CDR3 is 14 amino acids long. The CDR3 nucleotides read TGTGCCAGCAGCGTAGGGGGACAGGGCTACGAGCAGTACTTC. As protein: CASSVGGQGYEQYF.

This clonotype was counted between two and nine times. The chain employs TRBV27 and TRBJ2-4, with D perhaps being TRBD1 or TRBD2 (5 bases each). The CDR3 sequence is 12 residues long. In germline, CDR1 is MNHEY, CDR2 SMNVEV (reference sequence). The V gene lost 6 bases and the J gene lost 7 bases, with 10 bases spanning the gap. The CDR3 DNA follows: TGTGCCAGCAGAGGGACCGCCAACATTCAGTACTTC. This codes for CASRGTANIQYF.

The V and J genes are TRBV15 and TRBJ2-5; D is possibly TRBD1 (5 bases). Germline V gene data show CDR1 as LNHNV and CDR2 as YYDKDF (reference sequence). CDR3 length equals 15 residues. The ends were cut back, 2 bases at V and 0 bases at J, with 10 bases in the middle. CDR3 residues: CATSRQGMYQETQYF. In DNA form, the CDR3 reads TGTGCCACCAGCAGACAGGGAATGTACCAAGAGACCCAGTACTTC.

This clonotype was detected only a few times. The J gene is TRBJ1-3, the V gene TRBV18; maybe TRBD1 (5 bases). This CDR3 comprises 16 residues. In germline, CDR1 is KGHSH, CDR2 LQKENI. V was shortened by 1 base and J by 1 base, with 11 bases between the two germline ends. The CDR3 loop reads CASSPQGPSSGNTIYF. The CDR3 DNA reads TGTGCCAGCTCACCACAGGGGCCATCATCTGGAAACACCATATATTTT.

The chain combines TRBV5-4 with TRBJ2-1; D ambiguous. V was shortened by 0 bases and J by 7 bases, with 8 bases between the two germline ends. The germline CDR1 and CDR2 sequences are SGHNT and YYREEE (reference sequence). This CDR3 region has 13 residues. The CDR3 here is CASSLAQVNEQFF. The CDR3 DNA sequence: TGTGCCAGCAGCTTGGCCCAGGTAAATGAGCAGTTCTTC.

This clonotype has only a few counts. The rearrangement uses TRBV2 and TRBJ1-1, with D perhaps matching TRBD1 (5 bases). Trimming took 4 bases from V and 6 from J, leaving 12 bases between them. Germline CDR1 SNHLY, CDR2 FYNNEI. The CDR3 loop spans 13 amino acids. DNA for the CDR3: TGTGCCAGCAGTGCGGACAAAAACGCTGAAGCTTTCTTT. This sequence encodes CASSADKNAEAFF.

Regarding this clonotype: The junction shows a germline mismatch at one end, possibly a read error. This chain joins TRBV27 and TRBJ2-5; the match to TRBD1 covers 10 bases. The CDR3 is 13 residues long. Germline CDR1 and CDR2: MNHEY and SMNVEV (reference sequence). The CDR3 coding sequence is TGTGCCAGCGGCCGGGACAGGGGCCCTCCAAGTCACTTC. Translating gives CASGRDRGPPSHF.

This clonotype was picked up a small number of times. The chain is built from TRBV4-3 and TRBJ2-5; D is unresolved. The germline V and J ends were trimmed by 0 bases and 5 bases, with 13 bases remaining between them. CDR1 LGHNA and CDR2 YSLEER come from the germline V gene. This CDR3 has 15 amino acids. CDR3 protein: CASSQESGPWETQYF. Here the CDR3 DNA reads TGCGCCAGCAGCCAAGAAAGTGGGCCCTGGGAGACCCAGTACTTC.

The chain links TRBV29-1 to TRBJ1-2; no clear D. V dropped 7 bases and J dropped 7 bases, with 13 bases sitting between them. The CDR3 is made up of 11 amino acids. The germline V gene has CDR1 SQVTM and CDR2 ANQGSEA. The CDR3: CSDFNVGGYTF. The CDR3 DNA sequence: TGCAGCGACTTCAACGTCGGTGGCTACACCTTC.

Regarding this clonotype: The junction does not match germline at one end; this may be a read error. This chain connects TRBV7-9 to TRBJ1-2, with D perhaps TRBD1 (6 bases). CDR1 and CDR2 from the germline V gene are SEHNR and FQNEAQ (reference sequence). This CDR3 has 13 residues. CDR3 protein: CASSLSGASGYPF. As DNA, the CDR3 is TGTGCCAGCAGCTTGTCAGGGGCCTCGGGCTACCCCTTC.

For this clonotype: The germline gene is not matched at one end of the junction; a read error may be the cause. The chain employs TRBV7-2 and TRBJ1-2; TRBD1 might be the D (6 bases). Germline V CDR1 and CDR2: SGHTA, FQGNSA. The CDR3 covers 14 residues. The CDR3 sequence: CASSYRVGGYGYTF. The CDR3 nucleotides read TGTGCCAGCAGCTACAGGGTGGGGGGTTATGGCTACACTTTC.

This clonotype appeared many times. The V gene is TRBV20-1, the J gene TRBJ2-3; D remains ambiguous. V lost 5 bases, J lost 4 bases, and 16 bases lay in between. Germline CDR1 is DFQATT and CDR2 is SNEGSKA (reference sequence). This CDR3 is built from 14 residues. The CDR3 spells CSAGIGPASDTQYF. As DNA, the CDR3 is TGCAGTGCTGGAATAGGGCCGGCCTCAGATACGCAGTATTTT.

The chain employs TRBV4-2 and TRBJ2-5, with 7 nucleotides matching TRBD2. Germline lookup yields CDR1 LGHNA and CDR2 YNFKEQ. The CDR3 spans 15 residues. V shed 4 bases and J 5 bases; nucleotides not matched to a gene: 10. CDR3 in amino acids: CASSREGPPSETQYF. CDR3 nucleotides: TGTGCCAGCAGCCGGGAGGGACCCCCAAGCGAGACCCAGTACTTC.